The clone carrying this T cell receptor (beta chain) was seen only a few times. Its matching antigen is unknown. Trimming shortened V by 0 bases and J by 5 bases, and 11 bases separated the two germline ends. Per germline, CDR1 SGHRS and CDR2 YFSETQ. The CDR3 is 14 residues long. These data are taken from a study of response to subunit inactivated influenza vaccine. Findings and caveats of the study: The authors put forward the suggestion that each seasonal influenza vaccination may bring in only a limited number of new T cells.

TCRdb analysed the RT-PCR reads with MiXCR anew, one entry per CDR3 protein. The repertoire has 430,000 or so distinct CDR3 sequences, approximately 11% of them found once; the top ten carry 9.5% to 15%. The source material was PBMCs from blood, sampled about 40 days after vaccination. The TCR originated in a man in his fifties or sixties who received an inactivated influenza vaccine. The J gene is TRBJ2-5, the V gene TRBV5-1; maybe TRBD2 (6 bases). The CDR3 spells CASSLDGSGETQYF. The CDR3 bases are TGCGCCAGCAGCTTGGATGGCAGCGGGGAGACCCAGTACTTC.